This T cell receptor (beta chain) emerged from a study of T cells after yellow fever vaccination (dated by TCRdb to between 2018 and 2020). Study-wide context: The SMART-Seq v4 Ultra Low Input RNA kit was used to prepare libraries from fractions with low cell numbers. To track T-cell clones before and after primary and booster YFV17D yellow fever vaccination, bulk TCR alpha and beta repertoires were sequenced longitudinally. Two healthy male donors, one aged 18 to 30 and one aged 30 to 39 years, were included in the cohort. Bulk PBMC replicates and cell subsets were isolated from blood drawn at multiple timepoints before and after both primary and secondary immunization.

Results the study describes overall, beyond this receptor: Because only a couple of donors were included in the study, the extent to which the findings can be generalized is limited. A small share of clonotypes was detected in both CD4 and CD8 compartments, with the overlap likely arising from convergent recombination. Computational filtering was required because FACS-sorted repertoires could contain abundant contaminating clonotypes from the bulk population. The secondary T-cell response was found to be weaker but faster than the primary response, with a peak reached on day 5 rather than on day 15. After the booster, most clones that had expanded after primary vaccination were detected again (about 95% of CD4 and more than 85% of CD8), suggesting broad maintenance of memory.

Notes on this clonotype: Its recognized antigen is unknown. No qualities accompany the bases; no much larger clone lies one base away.

TCR cDNA was synthesized by 5'RACE template switching, through which a universal primer site and unique molecular identifiers were introduced. Priming for cDNA synthesis came from both the TCR alpha and TCR beta constant segments. Library amplification involved two PCR steps, and the second step added sample barcodes and sequencing adapters. Libraries were sequenced on Illumina HiSeq 2500 (2x100 bp) or NovaSeq (2x150 bp). Concerning the study's data processing: MIGEC handled demultiplexing of reads and collapsing into UMI consensus sequences, while MiXCR performed V(D)J alignment. Vaccine-responding clonotypes were defined with edgeR using replicate PBMC samples, requiring FDR below 0.01 and a log2 fold change above 5 up to day 15. Each bulk clonotype was labeled CD4 or CD8 based on which sequenced repertoire, CD4 or CD8, contained the clonotype at higher abundance. TCRdb reprocessing: public reads trimmed at Q25 with fastp, clones called with MiXCR, in-frame beta chains kept. Each entry merges the rows of one CDR3 protein and shows their most common DNA and genes. The V and J calls and clone size come from TCRdb's table, not from the authors' own analysis. Here the sample has 400,000 to 650,000 distinct CDR3 sequences; just over 20% occur a single time. The ten largest account for roughly a sixth of the sample.

There are 16 amino acids in the CDR3, from cysteine to phenylalanine inclusive. The sequence is cut down to CDR3 DNA, 48 bases in frame from base 1. Deletion took 3 bases off V and 5 bases off J, with a span of 19 bases between the germline ends. CDR1 and CDR2 (DFQATT, SNEGSKA) derive from the germline V gene (reference sequence). This specimen's treatment or condition label, interpreted: live attenuated yellow fever vaccine strain. At every blood-draw timepoint, two biological replicates of bulk PBMCs were collected. A standard Ficoll-Paque protocol was used to isolate PBMCs from peripheral blood. TriZol was used to extract RNA from bulk PBMCs, CD4 and CD8 fractions, and dextramer-positive and dextramer-negative fractions.

This clonotype was sampled from a man aged 18 to 30 who received the YFV17D yellow fever vaccine. The input for sequencing was PBMCs, taken less than 25 days after the first yellow fever vaccination. Here the chain combines TRBV20-1 and TRBJ1-4; the best D guess is TRBD1, with 6 bases matching. The CDR3 in this case is CSASGTRVGGNEKLFF. The DNA is as follows: TGCAGTGCTAGCGGGACGAGGGTAGGGGGGAATGAAAAACTGTTTTTT.